The sample holds many counts of the clone carrying this T cell receptor beta chain. The data stem from a study of regulatory T cells in long-lasting Graves disease. Investigators prepared the TCR beta libraries by applying iRepertoire HTBI primers and Arm-PCR of CDR3 regions. TCRdb ran MiXCR on the multiplex PCR reads and lists one entry per CDR3 protein. The repertoire holds 600,000 to 850,000 distinct CDR3 sequences, with around 30% as singletons. As for time point: persistent/refractory GD, antithyroid drugs over 5 years with positive TRAb. Generation of the TCR library employed RNA extracted from PBMCs. Xi'an, China, was home to the endocrinology department that provided patients. Trimming pared 6 bases from V and 2 bases from J, leaving 32 bases between. Germline values: CDR1 SNHLY, CDR2 FYNNEI. This CDR3 spans 20 amino acids.

Sequences were derived from peripheral blood mononuclear cells (PBMCs), sampled when the disease was refractory, from a patient treated with antithyroid drugs. The receptor was isolated from a female donor with Graves disease. V and J are TRBV2 and TRBJ2-7, with D possibly being TRBD1 or TRBD2 (5 bases each). CDR3 DNA: TGTGCCAGCAGCGTCCCTAGTAGGGGTAGGTCGGCGGGCCCTACCTACGAGCAGTACTTC. This encodes CASSVPSRGRSAGPTYEQYF.